This T cell receptor beta chain was identified during a study of T cell responses to AZD1222 COVID-19 vaccine. Findings and limits, study-wide: Mapped onto spike, vaccine-associated CD4 TCRs spanned it and were dominant at 160-218 and 743-854. Unmutated variant regions reportedly attract nearly half of all spike-specific TCRs. Spike-specific TCR depth and breadth grew after two AZD1222 doses. Possibly, clonal diversity was underestimated; donors were largely white British and included more females.

Concerning this clone itself: Antigen specificity is unknown.

Profiled with immunoSEQ multiplex PCR; TCRdb holds only in-frame clones, not every one. Of around 140,000 clones in the sample, 91% were seen once. The CDR3 has 15 residues. The J segment lost 8 bases and the V segment lost 5 bases, leaving 9 bases of the junction unmatched. Germline CDR1 is PRHDT and CDR2 is FYEKMQ (reference sequence). This TCR came from an adult in good health. This rearrangement joins TRBV13 to TRBJ1-4; 9 bases align to TRBD1. This material consisted of peripheral blood, taken on day 0 of AZD1222 vaccination. The CDR3 DNA reads as TGTGCCAGCAGCCAAGGACAGGGGAAGGGCGAAAAACTGTTTTTT. This codes for CASSQGQGKGEKLFF.